This passage covers 14 T cell receptor beta chains from one sample sequenced in a study of cytomegalovirus exposure and HLA in healthy donors. Measured with immunoSEQ multiplex PCR; TCRdb has only the in-frame clones, and not every one. The sample contains about 50,000 clones, roughly 92% of which appear only once. Material for sequencing was PBMCs. All receptors come from a man aged 18-30 years in good health and CMV-seronegative.

This chain joins TRBV18 and TRBJ2-2; tentative D call: TRBD2 (6 bases). The length of the CDR3 is 15 residues. V was clipped by 0 bases and J by 6 bases, with 11 bases between them. Germline CDR1 reads KGHSH; CDR2 reads LQKENI. DNA of the CDR3: TGTGCCAGCTCACCACCGGGACTCAGTGCCGGGGAGCTGTTTTTT. Translation gives CASSPPGLSAGELFF.

The chain links TRBV9 to TRBJ2-7; 8 bases match TRBD2. There are 17 residues in the CDR3. V shed 0 bases and J 4 bases; nucleotides not matched to a gene: 12. Germline V gives CDR1 SGDLS, CDR2 YYNGEE. CDR3 amino acids: CASSVAPTAGVGYEQYF. CDR3 bases: TGTGCCAGCAGCGTAGCCCCTACAGCGGGAGTAGGGTACGAGCAGTACTTC. Variable domain in full (rest from reference TRBV9 and TRBJ2-7): DSGVTQTPKHLITATGQRVTLRCSPRSGDLSVYWYQQSLDQGLQFLIQYYNGEERAKGNILERFSAQQFPDLHSELNLSSLELGDSALYFCASSVAPTAGVGYEQYFGPGTRLTVT.

This sequence joins TRBV27 and TRBJ2-1, with 8 bases fitting TRBD1. Germline trimming cut 2 bases from V and 7 bases from J; bases unmatched to any gene: 10. This CDR3 is 16 amino acids long. The V gene's germline CDR1 is MNHEY and CDR2 SMNVEV (reference sequence). The CDR3, as DNA: TGTGCCAGCAGTTTACAACGCAGGGGGCGCGGGAATGAGCAGTTCTTC. Its protein is CASSLQRRGRGNEQFF.

The V call is TRBV19, the J call TRBJ1-1, with a weak D call TRBD1 (5 bases). Looked up from germline, CDR1 is LNHDA and CDR2 is SQIVND (reference sequence). This CDR3 is built from 14 residues. Trimming cost V 3 bases and J 0 bases, with 8 bases left between them. This CDR3 is CASSMGQLNTEAFF. CDR3 bases: TGTGCCAGTAGTATGGGGCAGTTGAACACTGAAGCTTTCTTT.

V gene TRBV21-1 combines with J gene TRBJ1-1; the D call in the table, TRBD1, was not verified against the DNA. TRBV21-1 is annotated as a pseudogene. The CDR3 has 13 residues. The CDR3, as DNA: TGTGCCAGCAATGACAGGGGGAACACTGAAGCTTTCTTT. It codes for CASNDRGNTEAFF.

This chain joins TRBV7-9 and TRBJ2-5, with 7 positions matching TRBD2. CDR3 length equals 15 residues. The V gene end was trimmed by 5 bases and the J gene end by 2 bases; junction bases not matched to a gene: 8. Looked up from germline, CDR1 is SEHNR and CDR2 is FQNEAQ (reference sequence). CDR3 protein: CASSLGGGGQETQYF. The CDR3 bases are TGTGCCAGCAGCCTGGGCGGGGGAGGGCAAGAGACCCAGTACTTC.

This chain uses TRBV28 with TRBJ2-6; D is undetermined. Deletions cut 7 bases from V and 0 bases from J, with 4 bases between. The CDR3 covers 13 residues. Looked up from germline, CDR1 is MDHEN and CDR2 is SYDVKM. The CDR3 region is CASTVSGANVLTF. DNA for the CDR3: TGTGCCAGCACCGTCTCTGGGGCCAACGTCCTGACTTTC. Combining the CDR3 with reference TRBV28 and TRBJ2-6 gives the whole variable domain DVKVTQSSRYLVKRTGEKVFLECVQDMDHENMFWYRQDPGLGLRLIYFSYDVKMKEKGDIPEGYSVSREKKERFSLILESASTNQTSMYLCASTVSGANVLTFGAGSRLTVL.

J is TRBJ2-2 and V is TRBV14, with 8 nucleotides matching TRBD1. The germline CDR1 and CDR2 sequences are SGHDN and FVKESK. Germline trimming cut 4 bases from V and 6 bases from J; bases unmatched to any gene: 10. The CDR3 contains 16 residues. The CDR3 loop reads CASSRLRTGMPGELFF. The DNA of the CDR3 is TGTGCCAGCAGCCGCTTAAGGACAGGGATGCCCGGGGAGCTGTTTTTT.

This rearrangement joins TRBV5-8 to TRBJ2-6, with 7 bases that match TRBD1. CDR1 and CDR2 from the germline V gene are SGHTS and YDEGEE. Germline trimming cut 3 bases from V and 2 bases from J; bases unmatched to any gene: 5. This CDR3 region has 16 residues. The CDR3 is CASSWGQYAGANVLTF. The CDR3 DNA is TGTGCCAGCAGCTGGGGACAGTACGCTGGGGCCAACGTCCTGACTTTC.

This clone appeared once. The V gene is TRBV14, the J gene TRBJ2-3, with TRBD1 matching over 7 bases. The germline gives CDR1 SGHDN, CDR2 FVKESK. CDR3 length equals 14 residues. V shed 2 bases, J shed 5 bases, and the junction held 4 bases outside the gene matches. This CDR3 reads CASSQFTGVDTQYF. The CDR3 nucleotides read TGTGCCAGCAGCCAATTCACAGGGGTAGATACGCAGTATTTT.

The chain links TRBV7-9 to TRBJ2-2; a possible D gene is TRBD2 (6 bases). CDR1 SEHNR and CDR2 FQNEAQ come from the germline V gene (reference sequence). The CDR3 contains 13 residues. V dropped 2 bases and J dropped 6 bases, with 7 bases sitting between them. The CDR3 spells CASSLSGPGELFF. The CDR3 DNA reads as TGTGCCAGCAGCTTAAGCGGGCCCGGGGAGCTGTTTTTT. The complete variable domain, with remaining parts taken from reference TRBV7-9 and TRBJ2-2, reads DTGVSQNPRHKITKRGQNVTFRCDPISEHNRLYWYRQTLGQGPEFLTYFQNEAQLEKSRLLSDRFSAERPKGSFSTLEIQRTEQGDSAMYLCASSLSGPGELFFGEGSRLTVL.

The J gene is TRBJ2-3, the V gene TRBV7-7; D not certain. The CDR3 is 15 amino acids. Germline assignment: CDR1 SSHAT and CDR2 FNYEAQ (reference sequence). Between the trimmed V and J ends, which lost 0 bases and 0 bases, there was a span of 7 bases. The CDR3 bases are TGTGCCAGCAGCTTAGCGCCGGGTAGCACAGATACGCAGTATTTT. Encoded protein: CASSLAPGSTDTQYF.

This sequence joins TRBV9 and TRBJ1-3, with D hard to call. The CDR3 totals 18 residues. With 4 bases removed from V and 3 bases from J, the gap between germline ends came to 23 bases. The germline V gene encodes CDR1 SGDLS and CDR2 YYNGEE. The CDR3 region has the DNA TGTGCCAGCAGCACGATTCTTGTCGGGGAAGACATTGGAAACACCATATATTTT. This translates into CASSTILVGEDIGNTIYF. Variable domain in full (rest from reference TRBV9 and TRBJ1-3): DSGVTQTPKHLITATGQRVTLRCSPRSGDLSVYWYQQSLDQGLQFLIQYYNGEERAKGNILERFSAQQFPDLHSELNLSSLELGDSALYFCASSTILVGEDIGNTIYFGEGSWLTVV.

The CDR3 DNA reads TGTGCCAGCAGCTTCCACTCCGGGACAGGGAAAGAGACCCAGTACTTC. This translates into CASSFHSGTGKETQYF. The chain recombines TRBV7-7 with TRBJ2-5; 9 bases fit TRBD1. The CDR3 spans 16 residues. Germline V CDR1 and CDR2: SSHAT, FNYEAQ (reference sequence). Trimming took 3 bases from V and 3 from J; bases not matched to a gene: 8.